Following are 20 T cell receptor beta chains from one sample sequenced in a study of regulatory T cells in long-lasting Graves disease. CDR3 regions were amplified by Arm-PCR using iRepertoire HTBI primers to build TCR beta libraries. TCRdb ran MiXCR on the multiplex PCR reads and lists one entry per CDR3 protein. Of 680,000 or so distinct CDR3 sequences listed, approximately 15% are singletons. Time point described: newly diagnosed GD, antithyroid drugs for less than 3 months. Making the TCR library involved RNA that had been extracted from PBMCs. The sample was also linked to a second study, of T cells in Graves' hyperthyroidism and ophthalmopathy.

The material sequenced was peripheral blood mononuclear cells (PBMCs), taken at new diagnosis, from a patient treated with antithyroid drugs. The receptors here all came from a woman in her twenties or thirties with Graves disease.

Ten or more counts support this clonotype. The gene calls are TRBV6-1 and TRBJ2-2; TRBD1 matches at 9 bases. Trimming took 5 bases from V and 3 from J; bases not matched to a gene: 7. CDR3 length: 16 amino acids. Germline loops: CDR1 MNHNS, CDR2 SASEGT. DNA of the CDR3: TGTGCCAGCAGTCGAAGGGACAGGGTCCACACCGGGGAGCTGTTTTTT. Amino acids: CASSRRDRVHTGELFF.

This rearrangement joins TRBV6-1 to TRBJ2-5; tentative D call: TRBD1 (6 bases). Trimming took 5 bases from V and 1 from J, leaving 14 bases between them. The CDR3 contains 15 residues. CDR1 is MNHNS, CDR2 SASEGT, per germline. CDR3 sequence reads: CASSPLRQVQETQYF. The CDR3 DNA sequence: TGTGCCAGCAGTCCACTTAGACAGGTCCAAGAGACCCAGTACTTC.

There are many counts of this clonotype. Its ends do not fully match the called genes, so a read error is possible. This chain joins TRBV11-2 and TRBJ2-5; 7 nucleotides agree with TRBD2. Germline assignment: CDR1 SGHAT and CDR2 FQNNGV. This CDR3 has 14 amino acids. CDR3 nucleotide sequence: TGTGCCAGCAGCCCTTGGGAGGGAGAAGAGCCCCAGTACTTC. It encodes CASSPWEGEEPQYF.

This clonotype appeared a single time. The chain recombines TRBV12-3 or TRBV12-4 with TRBJ1-1, with TRBD1 as a possible D gene (5 bases). V dropped 9 bases and J dropped 9 bases, with 26 bases sitting between them. The CDR3 is made up of 15 amino acids. DNA of the CDR3: TGTGCCAGGAGTCTGCGACGGGGCGCGGACGCTCAAGCTTTCTTT. This sequence encodes CARSLRRGADAQAFF.

The chain joins TRBV6-5 to TRBJ2-1; D unclear. CDR1 and CDR2 from the germline V gene are MNHEY and SVGAGI. Trimming took off 2 bases at V and 7 bases at J, with 6 bases between the two ends. The CDR3 runs 12 residues. The CDR3, as DNA: TGTGCCAGCAGTTACGGAAGTAATGAGCAGTTCTTC. Translation: CASSYGSNEQFF.

This clonotype was recorded many times. The chain joins TRBV7-2 to TRBJ2-7; D not resolved. V lost 6 bases, J lost 0 bases, and 9 bases lay in between. The CDR3 totals 13 residues. Germline CDR1 and CDR2: SGHTA and FQGNSA. The CDR3 region is CASRVNPSYEQYF. The CDR3 DNA reads TGTGCCAGCAGAGTCAACCCCTCCTACGAGCAGTACTTC.

V and J are TRBV6-1 and TRBJ1-3, with D hard to call. V lost 2 bases and J lost 0, with 5 bases in between. CDR1 is MNHNS and CDR2 is SASEGT in the germline V gene. This CDR3 spans 14 amino acids. CDR3 in DNA: TGTGCCAGCAGTGAACTTAACTCTGGAAACACCATATATTTT. It codes for CASSELNSGNTIYF.

Worth noting for this clonotype: One base away lies a much larger clone, so this may be a sequencing read error. No conserved phenylalanine or tryptophan ends this CDR3, so it is likely a read error. The rearrangement uses TRBV6-2 or TRBV6-3 and TRBJ1-1; possible D gene TRBD1, 5 bases. The CDR3 extends over 11 amino acids. Germline CDR1 MNHEY, CDR2 SVGEGT. With 6 bases removed from V and 6 bases from J, the gap between germline ends came to 8 bases. CDR3 protein: CASRGVPEAFL. The CDR3 DNA sequence: TGTGCCAGCAGGGGGGTCCCTGAAGCTTTCCTT.

The J gene is TRBJ1-6, the V gene TRBV5-4; D is ambiguous. V was cut by 2 bases and J by 5 bases, with 14 bases left in between. Germline CDR1 reads SGHNT; CDR2 reads YYREEE (reference sequence). This CDR3 region has 16 residues. The DNA of the CDR3 is TGTGCCAGCAGCTTATCACAGCATATGAATAATTCACCCCTCCACTTT. Amino acids: CASSLSQHMNNSPLHF.

In this sample, this clonotype turned up many times. The chain links TRBV2 to TRBJ2-7; 9 nucleotides agree with TRBD1. V gave up 8 bases and J gave up 5 bases; unmatched junction bases: 7. The CDR3 length is 13 residues. The germline V gene encodes CDR1 SNHLY and CDR2 FYNNEI. CDR3 DNA: TGTGCCAGCTCGGGACAGGGAGGGAACGAGCAGTACTTC. This codes for CASSGQGGNEQYF.

The chain joins TRBV6-4 to TRBJ1-6; 9 bases are a match to TRBD1. This CDR3 comprises 16 residues. The germline gives CDR1 MRHNA, CDR2 SNTAGT. V lost 5 bases, J lost 7 bases, and 9 bases stayed unmatched. The CDR3 nucleotides read TGTGCCAGCAGTTACGCAAACAGGGGGCACAATTCACCCCTCCACTTT. Amino acid sequence: CASSYANRGHNSPLHF.

A note on this clonotype: The junction differs from germline at one of its ends, possibly a read error. The V call is TRBV3-1, the J call TRBJ1-5; TRBD1 matches at 9 bases. The CDR3 loop spans 15 amino acids. Germline lookup yields CDR1 LGHDT and CDR2 YNNKEL (reference sequence). The CDR3: CASSSGTGIRQLQHF. The CDR3 DNA is TGTGCCAGCAGCTCCGGGACAGGGATTCGTCAGCTCCAGCATTTT. Together with reference TRBV3-1 and TRBJ1-5, the CDR3 gives the full variable domain: DTAVSQTPKYLVTQMGNDKSIKCEQNLGHDTMYWYKQDSKKFLKIMFSYNNKELIINETVPNRFSPKSPDKAHLNLHINSLELGDSAVYFCASSSGTGIRQLQHFGDGTRLSIL.

This sequence joins TRBV30 and TRBJ2-7; 8 bases agree with TRBD1. Germline trimming cut 0 bases from V and 4 bases from J; bases unmatched to any gene: 8. CDR1 and CDR2 (germline): GTSNPN, SVGIG (reference sequence). This CDR3 has 15 amino acids. The CDR3 protein is CAWSVWQGALYEQYF. The CDR3 nucleotides read TGTGCCTGGAGTGTTTGGCAGGGGGCTTTATACGAGCAGTACTTC. Full variable domain (rest looked up from reference TRBV30 and TRBJ2-7): SQTIHQWPATLVQPVGSPLSLECTVEGTSNPNLYWYRQAAGRGLQLLFYSVGIGQISSEVPQNLSASRPQDRQFILSSKKLLLSDSGFYLCAWSVWQGALYEQYFGPGTRLTVT.

Turning to this clonotype: A read error is possible here, since a much larger clone lies one base away. The chain is built from TRBV7-2 and TRBJ2-7; tentative D call: TRBD2 (6 bases). Germline V gives CDR1 SGHTA, CDR2 FQGNSA. The V end lost 5 bases, the J end lost 7 bases, and 24 bases lay between the germline ends. This CDR3 region has 16 residues. The CDR3 sequence: CASSDPGTVAYNEQYF. Here the CDR3 DNA reads TGTGCCAGCAGCGACCCCGGGACTGTCGCCTACAATGAGCAGTACTTC.

This clonotype has at least ten counts. One junction end disagrees with the germline gene, perhaps due to a read error. The rearrangement uses TRBV12-3 or TRBV12-4 and TRBJ2-1, with D perhaps assigned TRBD1 or TRBD2 (5 bases each). This CDR3 spans 13 amino acids. The CDR3, as DNA: TGTGCCAGCAGTTTAGAGGGGAGCCCTAGGCGAAACTTC. It codes for CASSLEGSPRRNF.

This clonotype was seen ten or more times. J is TRBJ2-7 and V is TRBV12-3 or TRBV12-4; D remains ambiguous. The CDR3 has 14 amino acids. V lost 3 bases to trimming and J lost 4 bases, with 13 bases between them. Here the CDR3 DNA reads TGTGCCAGCAGTTTTAGAGGCGGTGGTTACGAGCAGTACTTC. Its protein is CASSFRGGGYEQYF.

This clonotype was found a few times. V is TRBV19 and J is TRBJ1-5, with 7 bases lining up with TRBD1. The CDR3 has 13 amino acids. The V gene's germline CDR1 is LNHDA and CDR2 SQIVND (reference sequence). The junction had 3 bases not matched to a gene; V was cut back by 7 bases and J by 3 bases. CDR3 in amino acids: CASTRGFNQPQHF. The CDR3 DNA follows: TGTGCCAGTACCAGGGGGTTCAATCAGCCCCAGCATTTT.

This clonotype was observed at least ten times. The chain couples TRBV28 to TRBJ1-1; D not resolved. V lost 1 base and J lost 3, with 12 bases in between. Germline V gene data show CDR1 as MDHEN and CDR2 as SYDVKM. CDR3 size: 15 residues. This CDR3 is CASSLSVDGDTEAFF. The CDR3 DNA reads TGTGCCAGCAGTTTATCGGTGGACGGGGACACTGAAGCTTTCTTT.

Concerning this clonotype itself: This may be a read error, as it is one base from a much larger clone. This chain connects TRBV24-1 to TRBJ1-2, with unresolved D. Germline assignment: CDR1 KGHDR and CDR2 SFDVKD. The CDR3 contains 12 residues. V was clipped by 5 bases and J by 12 bases, with 15 bases between them. CDR3 residues: CATSGSGRVHTF. CDR3 bases: TGTGCCACCAGTGGTTCCGGACGGGTTCACACCTTC.

This clonotype has at least ten counts. The chain links TRBV20-1 to TRBJ1-1, with 7 bases aligning to TRBD1. V lost 1 base to trimming and J lost 6 bases; unmatched junction nucleotides: 8. The germline V gene has CDR1 DFQATT and CDR2 SNEGSKA (reference sequence). The length of the CDR3 is 14 residues. DNA of the CDR3: TGCAGTGCTAGAGCGGCAGGGGGTTTCGCTGAAGCTTTCTTT. The encoded protein is CSARAAGGFAEAFF.